This is a list of T cell receptor beta chains from one sample in a study of cytomegalovirus exposure and HLA in healthy donors. Sequencing was performed with immunoSEQ multiplex PCR; in TCRdb, only in-frame clones are kept and a portion is missing. This sample has approximately 100,000 clones, with roughly 71% found just once. The material sequenced was PBMCs. These TCRs come from a woman in her seventies in good health and CMV-seropositive. The CDR3 runs from the conserved cysteine through the conserved F or W. A D gene is named only where the DNA matches it firmly. Size tells how often a clone was seen (once, few, many) or the class of an expanded clone, and some rows leave it out.

clone_size	cdr3_length	j_call	v_call	d_call	cdr3_nt	cdr3_aa
NA	14	TRBJ1-1	TRBV14	NA	TGTGCCAGCAGCCAAGGAGTGGCACGGGGTGAAGCTTTCTTT	CASSQGVARGEAFF
NA	12	TRBJ1-5	TRBV10-1	NA	TGCGCCAGCGAACTAAGCGGTCAGCCCCAGCATTTT	CASELSGQPQHF
NA	16	TRBJ2-6	TRBV27	TRBD1	TGTGCCAGCAGTTTTCGACAGGGCTCTGGGGCCAACGTCCTGACTTTC	CASSFRQGSGANVLTF
NA	15	TRBJ1-3	TRBV25-1	TRBD1	TGTGCCAGCAGTGTGGACAGGGCGGGAGGAAACACCATATATTTT	CASSVDRAGGNTIYF
NA	16	TRBJ2-1	TRBV5-1	TRBD2	TGCGCCAGCAGCTTGGATAGCGGGGGGCCTGGGGTTGAGCAGTTCTTC	CASSLDSGGPGVEQFF
NA	14	TRBJ2-3	TRBV5-6	NA	TGTGCCAGCAGCCCCGGACTGGCCGGGGATACGCAGTATTTT	CASSPGLAGDTQYF
NA	13	TRBJ1-6	TRBV2	NA	TGTGCCAGGGCCTCCCAGCAAGGGAGGGGCCTCCACTTT	CARASQQGRGLHF
NA	15	TRBJ1-1	TRBV11-2	NA	TGTGCCAGCAGCTTGTCGTCCACAATGAACACTGAAGCTTTCTTT	CASSLSSTMNTEAFF
NA	14	TRBJ1-1	TRBV7-2	NA	TGTGCCAGCAGCTCGCCCCTACCCCAAACTGAAGCTTTCTTT	CASSSPLPQTEAFF
NA	14	TRBJ2-2	TRBV27	NA	TGTGCCAGCAGTTCGGACTTATTCACCGGGGAGCTGTTTTTT	CASSSDLFTGELFF
NA	15	TRBJ2-5	TRBV5-1	NA	TGCGCCAGCAGCTTGACAGGGAAGGGCCAAGAGACCCAGTACTTC	CASSLTGKGQETQYF
NA	16	TRBJ1-4	TRBV4-2	NA	TGTGCCAGCAGCCAAGATTATGTATCTCCTAATGAAAAACTGTTTTTT	CASSQDYVSPNEKLFF
NA	15	TRBJ2-3	TRBV2	NA	TGTGCCAGCAGCCTACAGGCTTCCCCCACAGATACGCAGTATTTT	CASSLQASPTDTQYF
few	15	TRBJ2-7	TRBV5-1	TRBD2	TGCGCCAGCAGCTTGGGGAGCGGGGGTCCCTACGAGCAGTACTTC	CASSLGSGGPYEQYF
NA	15	TRBJ1-1	TRBV5-4	NA	TGTGCCAGCAGCTTCCAAACAGGAGTGAACACTGAAGCTTTCTTT	CASSFQTGVNTEAFF
NA	16	TRBJ2-3	TRBV6-4	NA	TGTGCCAGCAGTGACTCCGGGCGGGGGCGCACAGATACGCAGTATTTT	CASSDSGRGRTDTQYF
NA	13	TRBJ2-7	TRBV5-4	TRBD2	TGTGCCAGCAGCTTGGAGGGACTAGGGGAGCAGTACTTC	CASSLEGLGEQYF
NA	12	TRBJ1-1	TRBV7-2	TRBD1	TGTGCCAGCAGCCCGCCGGGACAGGAAGCTTTCTTT	CASSPPGQEAFF
NA	14	TRBJ1-2	TRBV18	NA	TGTGCCAGCTCACCTGAAAGGACTACGAATGGCTACACCTTC	CASSPERTTNGYTF
NA	14	TRBJ2-3	TRBV10-2	NA	TGCGCCAGCAGGATCGGGACTAGCACAGATACGCAGTATTTT	CASRIGTSTDTQYF
few	13	TRBJ1-6	TRBV30	NA	TGTGCCTGTAGGGGGTTGTCTAATTCACCCCTCCACTTT	CACRGLSNSPLHF
few	14	TRBJ2-1	TRBV13	TRBD1	TGTGCCAGCGTAAACCGGGACAGATCCAATGAGCAGTTCTTC	CASVNRDRSNEQFF
NA	14	TRBJ2-5	TRBV29-1	NA	TGCAGCGTTGAGGTTTCTAGCATCCCAGAGACCCAGTACTTC	CSVEVSSIPETQYF
NA	16	TRBJ2-7	TRBV5-6	TRBD1	TGTGCCAGCAGCTGGACCGGGACAGGGTTGCGCTACGAGCAGTACTTC	CASSWTGTGLRYEQYF
NA	14	TRBJ1-2	TRBV5-6	TRBD1	TGTGCCAGCAGCAGGGGACAGGTTAACTATGGCTACACCTTC	CASSRGQVNYGYTF
NA	17	TRBJ2-1	TRBV19	TRBD2	TGTGCCAGTAGTGATTCTTCGCGGGGGGGCAACTACAATGAGCAGTTCTTC	CASSDSSRGGNYNEQFF
NA	13	TRBJ1-4	TRBV6-5	TRBD1	TGTGCCAGCAGTTTGAGGGGGCATGAAAAACTGTTTTTT	CASSLRGHEKLFF
NA	14	TRBJ1-1	TRBV19	TRBD1	TGTGCCAGTAGTATATACAGGGGGCAAACTGAAGCTTTCTTT	CASSIYRGQTEAFF
NA	14	TRBJ1-6	TRBV15	TRBD1	TGTGCCACCAGCGATGATCAGGGGGGTTCACCCCTCCACTTT	CATSDDQGGSPLHF
NA	13	TRBJ1-1	TRBV18	TRBD1	TGTGCCAGCTCGACAGGGGTGAGCACTGAAGCTTTCTTT	CASSTGVSTEAFF
few	15	TRBJ2-5	TRBV11-1	NA	TGTGCCAGCAGCTTTACTACCGGGACTGAAGAGACCCAGTACTTC	CASSFTTGTEETQYF
NA	15	TRBJ1-2	TRBV5-1	TRBD1	TGCGCCAGCAGCTTGGAGGGGACAGGGGGCTATGGCTACACCTTC	CASSLEGTGGYGYTF
NA	15	TRBJ2-1	TRBV7-8	TRBD2	TGTGCCAGCAGCCCTACTAGCGGGGGGTTCAATGAGCAGTTCTTC	CASSPTSGGFNEQFF
few	16	TRBJ2-1	TRBV7-8	NA	TGTGCCAGCAGTACGTCATGGCTTCCGGAGGGCAATGAGCAGTTCTTC	CASSTSWLPEGNEQFF
few	16	TRBJ2-5	TRBV6-1	TRBD2	TGTGCCAGCAGTGAATCTAGCGGGGGGGCGTATGAGACCCAGTACTTC	CASSESSGGAYETQYF
NA	15	TRBJ1-5	TRBV5-6	NA	TGTGCCAGCACCAAGCAGGGTGGTGGCAATCAGCCCCAGCATTTT	CASTKQGGGNQPQHF
NA	16	TRBJ1-4	TRBV5-1	TRBD1	TGCGCCAGCAGCGGCGGACAGGCCTTAACTAATGAAAAACTGTTTTTT	CASSGGQALTNEKLFF